Included here is one T cell receptor beta chain sequence, with context. Its cognate antigen is unknown. Blood sampling occurred at first hyperthyroidism diagnosis, ahead of any ophthalmopathy symptoms. The data are from a study of T cells in Graves' hyperthyroidism and ophthalmopathy. V lost 0 bases and J 2 bases, leaving 17 bases between the germline ends. This CDR3 has 17 amino acids. Germline CDR1 reads SGHRS; CDR2 reads YFSETQ. The investigators amplified TCR beta CDR3 regions from RNA transcripts. The TCR CDR3 first-round RT-PCR relied on the HTBI primer set. TCRdb used MiXCR to reprocess the multiplex PCR reads, holding one entry per CDR3 protein. The data show fewer than 200,000 distinct CDR3 sequences, 8% to 9.5% seen once. Overall study findings and caveats: Among thyroid clonotypes expanded above 0.001, most also appeared in blood.

This sequence joins TRBV5-1 and TRBJ1-1, with D possibly being TRBD1 (6 bases). The sequence derives from a woman younger than 30 with Graves' hyperthyroidism that later progressed to Graves' ophthalmopathy. The sample consisted of blood. CDR3 DNA sequence: TGCGCCAGCAGCTTGGATCAAGGGGGTGCGAAAAACACTGAAGCTTTCTTT. Amino acid sequence: CASSLDQGGAKNTEAFF. The complete variable domain, with remaining parts taken from reference TRBV5-1 and TRBJ1-1, reads KAGVTQTPRYLIKTRGQQVTLSCSPISGHRSVSWYQQTPGQGLQFLFEYFSETQRNKGNFPGRFSGRQFSNSRSEMNVSTLELGDSALYLCASSLDQGGAKNTEAFFGQGTRLTVV.